This T cell receptor beta chain emerged from a study of cytomegalovirus exposure and HLA in healthy donors. The germline CDR1 and CDR2 sequences are SEHNR and FQNEAQ (reference sequence). The CDR3 runs 14 residues. V was pared by 4 bases and J by 9 bases, with 16 bases between. Overall study results and limits: Earlier findings revealed that most TCR beta V segments proved productive either about 87% or about 30% of the time.

Of note for this clone: Its antigen is unidentified.

With 60 Vbeta and 13 Jbeta primers, the PCR was carried out. Some clones are missing from TCRdb's copy, which holds only in-frame ones; the method was immunoSEQ multiplex PCR. The sample shows 220,000 or so clones, around four fifths of them seen only once. The sequenced sample was PBMCs. The sequence came from a male donor in good health and CMV-seronegative. This sequence joins TRBV7-9 and TRBJ2-1; D is perhaps TRBD2 (6 bases). The CDR3, as DNA: TGTGCCAGCAGCTCGACGGGAGATAGCGGTGAGCAGTTCTTC. It codes for CASSSTGDSGEQFF.